One sample yielded the 18 T cell receptor beta chains listed below, sequenced in a study of OX40 agonist ivuxolimab in advanced cancers. Sequencing was performed with immunoSEQ multiplex PCR; in TCRdb, only in-frame clones are kept and a portion is missing. In the table there are 65,000 to 85,000 clones, 80% to 95% of which are singletons. The starting material was CD4+ or CD8+ T cells sorted from blood, obtained in a trial of the OX40 agonist ivuxolimab. The receptors here all came from an adult with an advanced solid tumor such as melanoma, head and neck, liver or kidney cancer.

The V gene is TRBV4-3, the J gene TRBJ2-1; 10 bases align to TRBD1. V gave up 1 base and J gave up 6 bases; unmatched junction bases: 9. Germline-derived CDR1 and CDR2 are LGHNA and YSLEER. CDR3 length: 17 residues. CDR3 amino acids: CASSQAATGGEGNEQFF. In DNA form, the CDR3 reads TGCGCCAGCAGCCAAGCGGCGACAGGGGGCGAGGGCAATGAGCAGTTCTTC.

The V and J genes are TRBV27 and TRBJ2-7; 8 nucleotides agree with TRBD1. V was clipped by 5 bases and J by 5 bases; unmatched bases: 8. The CDR3 runs 14 residues. Germline V lookup: CDR1 MNHEY, CDR2 SMNVEV (reference sequence). CDR3 bases: TGTGCCAGCAGTCTGTGGACAGGGCACCACGAGCAGTACTTC. It codes for CASSLWTGHHEQYF.

This sequence joins TRBV5-6 and TRBJ2-7; D gene uncertain. The V end was cut by 2 bases, the J end by 5 bases, with 14 bases between. The CDR3 spans 14 residues. Germline CDR1 and CDR2: SGHDT and YYEEEE. The CDR3: CASSFVLSADEQYF. In DNA, the CDR3 is TGTGCCAGCAGCTTTGTACTGTCGGCCGACGAGCAGTACTTC.

The gene calls are TRBV7-2 and TRBJ1-1, with 7 bases fitting TRBD1. Germline V gene sequence: CDR1 SGHTA, CDR2 FQGNSA. J lost 5 bases, V lost 4 bases, and 7 bases had no gene match. The CDR3 totals 14 residues. The CDR3 protein is CASSSSAGGTEAFF. The CDR3 nucleotides read TGTGCCAGCAGCTCCTCGGCAGGGGGGACTGAAGCTTTCTTT.

The chain couples TRBV7-9 to TRBJ2-2; D is uncertain. Germline CDR1 and CDR2: SEHNR and FQNEAQ (reference sequence). The V gene lost 10 bases and the J gene lost 6 bases, with 12 bases spanning the gap. The CDR3 consists of 12 residues. CDR3 amino acids: CATPQNAGELFF. The CDR3 nucleotides are TGTGCCACCCCGCAAAACGCCGGGGAGCTGTTTTTT.

This chain links TRBV5-4 with TRBJ1-2; 7 positions agree with TRBD1. The CDR3 spans 13 residues. Losses at the gene ends were 4 bases for V and 3 bases for J; bases not matched to a gene: 3. Germline V gene lookup returns CDR1 SGHNT and CDR2 YYREEE (reference sequence). Here the CDR3 reads CASSEQGYYGYTF. The CDR3 nucleotides are TGTGCCAGCAGCGAACAGGGGTACTATGGCTACACCTTC.

The chain couples TRBV5-8 to TRBJ2-7, with 7 bases matching TRBD1. Trimming removed 4 bases from V and 4 bases from J; junction bases left unmatched: 5. CDR1 SGHTS and CDR2 YDEGEE come from the germline V gene. There are 13 residues in the CDR3. Here the CDR3 DNA reads TGTGCCAGCAGCCAACGACAGGGATACGAGCAGTACTTC. As protein: CASSQRQGYEQYF.

J is TRBJ2-1 and V is TRBV7-6; TRBD2 agrees at 9 bases. V lost 5 bases, J lost 9 bases, and 14 bases stayed unmatched. CDR1 is SGHVS, CDR2 FNYEAQ, per germline. The CDR3 consists of 16 residues. This CDR3 is CASSGEGVAGVSEQFF. In nucleotides, the CDR3 is TGTGCCAGCAGCGGGGAGGGGGTAGCGGGGGTCAGTGAGCAGTTCTTC. Together with reference TRBV7-6 and TRBJ2-1, the CDR3 gives the full variable domain: GAGVSQSPRYKVTKRGQDVALRCDPISGHVSLYWYRQALGQGPEFLTYFNYEAQQDKSGLPNDRFSAERPEGSISTLTIQRTEQRDSAMYRCASSGEGVAGVSEQFFGPGTRLTVL.

This chain uses TRBV7-8 with TRBJ2-1, with TRBD1 as a possible D gene (5 bases). V lost 2 bases and J lost 4, with 9 bases in between. The CDR3 spans 14 residues. Looked up from germline, CDR1 is SGHVS and CDR2 is FQNEAQ. CDR3 sequence reads: CASSLRTLYNEQFF. DNA of the CDR3: TGTGCCAGCAGCTTAAGGACACTTTACAATGAGCAGTTCTTC. Full variable domain (missing parts from reference TRBV7-8 and TRBJ2-1): GAGVSQSPRYKVAKRGQDVALRCDPISGHVSLFWYQQALGQGPEFLTYFQNEAQLDKSGLPSDRFFAERPEGSVSTLKIQRTQQEDSAVYLCASSLRTLYNEQFFGPGTRLTVL.

The chain links TRBV10-2 to TRBJ2-7; 9 bases agree with TRBD1. This CDR3 comprises 14 residues. V was pared by 9 bases and J by 5 bases, with 11 bases of the junction left unmatched. Germline V gives CDR1 WSHSY, CDR2 SAAADI. As DNA, the CDR3 is TGCGCCAGTTGCCGGGACAGGGTGTCCCACGAGCAGTACTTC. Translated: CASCRDRVSHEQYF.

V gene TRBV7-6 combines with J gene TRBJ2-7; tentative D call: TRBD1 (6 bases). The CDR3 has 12 amino acids. Trimming removed 1 base at V and 5 bases at J, with 6 bases between. The germline gives CDR1 SGHVS, CDR2 FNYEAQ. CDR3 loop: CASSLGGHEQYF. Here the CDR3 DNA reads TGTGCCAGCAGCTTAGGGGGGCACGAGCAGTACTTC.

The V call is TRBV9, the J call TRBJ1-3, with D possibly matching TRBD1 (5 bases). Trimming took off 7 bases at V and 0 bases at J, with 14 bases between the two ends. Germline assignment: CDR1 SGDLS and CDR2 YYNGEE. CDR3 length equals 15 residues. The chain's CDR3 is CASSGTQNSGNTIYF. CDR3 sequence (DNA): TGTGCCAGCTCCGGGACCCAGAACTCTGGAAACACCATATATTTT.

This clone was seen only once. This chain connects TRBV29-1 to TRBJ1-2, with unresolved D. V was pared by 8 bases and J by 5 bases, with 15 bases between. The germline V gene encodes CDR1 SQVTM and CDR2 ANQGSEA. The CDR3 loop spans 12 amino acids. The chain's CDR3 is CSSREMGYGYTF. The CDR3 DNA reads as TGCAGCTCACGGGAGATGGGGTATGGCTACACCTTC. Full variable domain (rest looked up from reference TRBV29-1 and TRBJ1-2): SAVISQKPSRDICQRGTSLTIQCQVDSQVTMMFWYRQQPGQSLTLIATANQGSEATYESGFVIDKFPISRPNLTFSTLTVSNMSPEDSSIYLCSSREMGYGYTFGSGTRLTVV.

The V gene is TRBV5-8, the J gene TRBJ1-2; 7 bases agree with TRBD1. J lost 6 bases, V lost 1 base, and 3 bases had no gene match. This CDR3 has 13 amino acids. Germline lookup yields CDR1 SGHTS and CDR2 YDEGEE. Written as DNA, the CDR3 is TGTGCCAGCAGCTTGTCAGGGGGAGATGGCTACACCTTC. This codes for CASSLSGGDGYTF.

The chain joins TRBV7-8 to TRBJ1-4; 8 bases align to TRBD1. CDR1 is SGHVS and CDR2 is FQNEAQ in the germline V gene. V lost 5 bases to trimming and J lost 3 bases; unmatched junction nucleotides: 8. The CDR3 has 16 residues. CDR3: CASSLNQGASNEKLFF. The CDR3 DNA is TGTGCCAGCAGCCTCAACCAGGGGGCTTCTAATGAAAAACTGTTTTTT.

This clone has only one observation. Other DNA sequences in the sample encode the same CDR3. The chain combines TRBV27 with TRBJ2-1; D possibly uses TRBD1 or TRBD2 (6 bases each). V gave up 3 bases and J gave up 0 bases, with 9 bases separating them. CDR3 length equals 15 residues. Germline lookup yields CDR1 MNHEY and CDR2 SMNVEV (reference sequence). CDR3 in DNA: TGTGCCAGCAGTTTGGGGGGCAGCTCCTACAATGAGCAGTTCTTC. This codes for CASSLGGSSYNEQFF.

The gene calls are TRBV7-8 and TRBJ2-1, with 9 bases fitting TRBD2. With 1 base clipped from V and 6 bases from J, the junction kept 7 bases outside the gene matches. Per germline, CDR1 SGHVS and CDR2 FQNEAQ. The CDR3 covers 16 residues. The CDR3, as DNA: TGTGCCAGCAGCTTAGATCTCGCGGGGGGGCTCAATGAGCAGTTCTTC. Protein: CASSLDLAGGLNEQFF.

The chain couples TRBV11-2 to TRBJ1-1; the D is unclear. Germline loops: CDR1 SGHAT, CDR2 FQNNGV. V was trimmed by 5 bases and J by 0 bases, leaving 7 bases between them. CDR3 length: 13 amino acids. CDR3 in DNA: TGTGCCAGCAGCCCCCCTTTGAACACTGAAGCTTTCTTT. Translating it yields CASSPPLNTEAFF.